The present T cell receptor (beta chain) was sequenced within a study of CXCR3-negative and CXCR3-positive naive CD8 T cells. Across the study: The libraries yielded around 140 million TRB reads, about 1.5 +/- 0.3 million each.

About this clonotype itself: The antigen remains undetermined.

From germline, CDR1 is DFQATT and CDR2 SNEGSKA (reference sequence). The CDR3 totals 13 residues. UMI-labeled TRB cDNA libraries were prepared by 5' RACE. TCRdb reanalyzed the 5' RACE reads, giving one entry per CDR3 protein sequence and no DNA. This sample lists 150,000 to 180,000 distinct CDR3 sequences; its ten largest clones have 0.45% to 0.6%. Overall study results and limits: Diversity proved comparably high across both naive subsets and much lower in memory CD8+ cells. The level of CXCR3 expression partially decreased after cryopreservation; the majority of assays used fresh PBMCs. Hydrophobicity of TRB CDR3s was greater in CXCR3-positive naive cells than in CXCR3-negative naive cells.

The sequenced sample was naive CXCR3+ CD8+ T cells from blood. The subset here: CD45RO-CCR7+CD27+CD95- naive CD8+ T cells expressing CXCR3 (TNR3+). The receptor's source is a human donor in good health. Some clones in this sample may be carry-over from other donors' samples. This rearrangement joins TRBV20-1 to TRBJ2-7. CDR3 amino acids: CSARGRSLYEQYF.